One sample yielded the 22 T cell receptor beta chains listed below, sequenced in a study of T cells of healthy individuals. TCRdb re-called the 5' RACE reads with MiXCR, one entry per CDR3 protein. In the table there are around 53,000 distinct CDR3 sequences, about 15% of which are singletons. The receptors here all came from a human donor in good health.

This clonotype was counted a single time. The chain links TRBV4-1 to TRBJ2-7, with 12 nucleotides matching TRBD2. J lost 7 bases, V lost 3 bases, and 10 bases had no gene match. The germline V gene encodes CDR1 MGHRA and CDR2 YSYEKL. The CDR3 contains 16 residues. CDR3: CASSHPTSGGTREQYF. CDR3 in DNA: TGCGCCAGCAGCCACCCAACTAGCGGGGGGACCAGAGAGCAGTACTTC.

This clonotype was recorded at least ten times. The chain employs TRBV5-6 and TRBJ1-2, with a weak D call TRBD1 (6 bases). The CDR3 runs to 16 residues. Trimming left V 4 bases short and J 1 base short, with 17 bases between. CDR1 is SGHDT, CDR2 YYEEEE, per germline. The CDR3, as DNA: TGTGCCAGCAGCGGCGCAGGGGTAGGGATTAACTATGGCTACACCTTC. Its translation is CASSGAGVGINYGYTF.

The chain carries TRBV18 and TRBJ2-1; 11 bases line up with TRBD2. Germline lookup yields CDR1 KGHSH and CDR2 LQKENI. The CDR3 has 16 amino acids. Trimming at V came to 3 bases and at J to 3 bases, leaving 4 bases not matched to a gene. The CDR3 reads CASSPITSGSYNEQFF. CDR3 in DNA: TGTGCCAGCTCACCGATAACTAGCGGGAGCTACAATGAGCAGTTCTTC.

There are many counts of this clonotype. This chain links TRBV30 with TRBJ2-3; possible D gene TRBD2, 6 bases. CDR1 and CDR2 from the germline V gene are GTSNPN and SVGIG (reference sequence). Trimming took off 2 bases at V and 4 bases at J, with 16 bases between the two ends. This CDR3 has 15 residues. The CDR3 is CAWSNSGRRADTQYF. The CDR3 nucleotides read TGTGCCTGGAGTAACTCCGGTAGGAGGGCAGATACGCAGTATTTT. Drawing the rest from reference TRBV30 and TRBJ2-3, the complete variable domain is SQTIHQWPATLVQPVGSPLSLECTVEGTSNPNLYWYRQAAGRGLQLLFYSVGIGQISSEVPQNLSASRPQDRQFILSSKKLLLSDSGFYLCAWSNSGRRADTQYFGPGTRLTVL.

In its sample, this clonotype was seen many times. The chain joins TRBV7-2 to TRBJ1-4; 9 nucleotides agree with TRBD1. This CDR3 is built from 16 residues. Germline V gene lookup returns CDR1 SGHTA and CDR2 FQGNSA. Trimming cost V 0 bases and J 5 bases; bases outside gene matches: 4. CDR3 sequence: CASSLARGQGNEKLFF. In DNA, the CDR3 is TGTGCCAGCAGCTTAGCCCGCGGACAGGGGAATGAAAAACTGTTTTTT.

This clonotype was seen at least ten times. CDR3 sequence (DNA): TGCAGTGCTTCCACATTAGCCGATGAGCAGTTCTTC. Amino acid sequence: CSASTLADEQFF. J is TRBJ2-1 and V is TRBV20-1; no clear D gene. Trimming took 5 bases from V and 8 from J, leaving 13 bases between them. The CDR3 runs 12 residues. CDR1 and CDR2 from the germline V gene are DFQATT and SNEGSKA (reference sequence).

This clonotype was counted at least ten times. The V call is TRBV10-1, the J call TRBJ1-6; D remains ambiguous. The V and J ends lost 9 bases and 8 bases respectively, with 11 bases between them. The germline gives CDR1 WNHNN, CDR2 SYGVQD (reference sequence). CDR3 size: 12 residues. CDR3 in amino acids: CASGISDSPLHF. The CDR3 DNA reads TGCGCCAGTGGGATATCGGATTCACCCCTCCACTTT.

This clonotype was observed many times. The chain employs TRBV5-1 and TRBJ2-1, with 7 nucleotides matching TRBD1. V gave up 2 bases and J gave up 5 bases; unmatched junction bases: 7. Germline V gene sequence: CDR1 SGHRS, CDR2 YFSETQ. This CDR3 spans 15 amino acids. CDR3 DNA sequence: TGCGCCAGCAGCTTTATAACAGGGGACGACAATGAGCAGTTCTTC. It yields the protein CASSFITGDDNEQFF.

This clonotype was seen at least ten times. V gene TRBV2 combines with J gene TRBJ2-3, with TRBD2 as a possible D gene (5 bases). The germline V gene encodes CDR1 SNHLY and CDR2 FYNNEI. This CDR3 region has 14 residues. Trimming shortened V by 2 bases and J by 10 bases, and 16 bases separated the two germline ends. CDR3 nucleotide sequence: TGTGCCAGCAGTGAACTCCGGACTTCCTCTTCGCAGTATTTT. Translation gives CASSELRTSSSQYF.

The chain uses TRBV20-1 and TRBJ2-3, with TRBD2 identical over 7 bases. This CDR3 has 13 residues. The V segment lost 3 bases and the J segment 6 bases; nucleotides outside the gene matches: 6. Per germline, CDR1 DFQATT and CDR2 SNEGSKA (reference sequence). DNA of the CDR3: TGCAGTGCTAGGAGCGGGATCAGGGATACGCAGTATTTT. Translated, it gives CSARSGIRDTQYF.

This clonotype showed up just once. The rearrangement joins TRBV24-1 to TRBJ1-1, with D perhaps TRBD1 (6 bases). CDR3 size: 11 residues. V gave up 9 bases and J gave up 4 bases, with 8 bases separating them. Germline assignment: CDR1 KGHDR and CDR2 SFDVKD. In DNA form, the CDR3 reads TGTGCCACCCAGGGGACCACTGAAGCTTTCTTT. It encodes CATQGTTEAFF.

The chain combines TRBV6-1 with TRBJ1-6; D unresolved. CDR1 and CDR2 (germline): MNHNS, SASEGT. CDR3 size: 11 residues. Trimming shortened V by 4 bases and J by 9 bases, and 4 bases separated the two germline ends. The CDR3 coding sequence is TGTGCCAGCAGTGTCGGTTCACCCCTCCACTTT. Translated: CASSVGSPLHF.

The chain has TRBV27 and TRBJ1-2; 10 bases line up with TRBD1. Germline trimming cut 8 bases from V and 8 bases from J; bases unmatched to any gene: 11. CDR3 length: 14 residues. CDR1 and CDR2 from the germline V gene are MNHEY and SMNVEV (reference sequence). CDR3 bases: TGTGCCAGCGCGACGGGACAGGGGATTACCGGCTACACCTTC. Translating gives CASATGQGITGYTF.

This clonotype was seen many times. J is TRBJ2-7 and V is TRBV6-5; D call uncertain. V was clipped by 6 bases and J by 7 bases, with 10 bases between them. The CDR3 totals 11 residues. From germline, CDR1 is MNHEY and CDR2 SVGAGI. The CDR3 reads CASSHLNEQYF. In DNA form, the CDR3 reads TGTGCCAGCAGCCACCTTAATGAGCAGTACTTC.

This clonotype has a handful of counts. This chain connects TRBV20-1 to TRBJ1-2, with 7 bases matching TRBD1. The V gene end was trimmed by 5 bases and the J gene end by 2 bases; junction bases not matched to a gene: 2. Germline CDR1 reads DFQATT; CDR2 reads SNEGSKA (reference sequence). There are 12 residues in the CDR3. The DNA of the CDR3 is TGCAGTGCTTCGACAGGGAACTATGGCTACACCTTC. Encoded protein: CSASTGNYGYTF.

This clonotype was found many times. The chain carries TRBV6-5 and TRBJ2-7; D possibly uses TRBD1 or TRBD2 (5 bases each). The CDR3 is 14 residues long. From germline, CDR1 is MNHEY and CDR2 SVGAGI. Between the trimmed V and J ends, which lost 6 bases and 6 bases, there was a span of 18 bases. CDR3 DNA: TGTGCCAGCAGGCTAGGGACCGGTCTCGGCGAGCAGTACTTC. The encoded protein is CASRLGTGLGEQYF.

This rearrangement joins TRBV20-1 to TRBJ2-6; possible D gene TRBD2, 7 bases. V lost 4 bases to trimming and J lost 4 bases, with 17 bases between them. CDR3 length equals 16 residues. CDR1 is DFQATT, CDR2 SNEGSKA, per germline (reference sequence). In DNA, the CDR3 is TGCAGTGCTACTCAATTGGCGGGGGCCGGGGCCAACGTCCTGACTTTC. Translation: CSATQLAGAGANVLTF.

The chain couples TRBV5-1 to TRBJ1-1; D gene uncertain. CDR3 length: 15 residues. With 3 bases removed from V and 1 base from J, the gap between germline ends came to 13 bases. Germline values: CDR1 SGHRS, CDR2 YFSETQ. The DNA of the CDR3 is TGCGCCAGCAGCTCGGATACCCAACCGAACACTGAAGCTTTCTTT. Translating gives CASSSDTQPNTEAFF.

This clonotype came up a few times. The CDR3 sequence: CASSQFSGDSYEQYF. For the CDR3, the DNA is TGCGCCAGCAGCCAATTTAGCGGGGATTCCTACGAGCAGTACTTC. The V call is TRBV4-1, the J call TRBJ2-7; 8 bases fit TRBD2. CDR1 MGHRA and CDR2 YSYEKL come from the germline V gene. The junction had 4 bases not matched to a gene; V was cut back by 2 bases and J by 1 base. The CDR3 spans 15 residues.

The CDR3 DNA reads TGTGCCAGCAGTTACGCCGCGGGACAGGGGGAAGAGACCCAGTACTTC. It is translated as CASSYAAGQGEETQYF. V is TRBV6-6 and J is TRBJ2-5, with 11 bases aligning to TRBD1. Germline assignment: CDR1 MNHNY and CDR2 SVGAGI (reference sequence). V shed 2 bases and J 3 bases; nucleotides not matched to a gene: 5. The length of the CDR3 is 16 residues.

The V gene is TRBV14, the J gene TRBJ2-5; D is undetermined. Germline V gene data show CDR1 as SGHDN and CDR2 as FVKESK. CDR3 size: 13 residues. Trimming pared 2 bases from V and 5 bases from J, leaving 9 bases between. The CDR3 here is CASSQLFGETQYF. The CDR3 nucleotides read TGTGCCAGCAGCCAACTTTTCGGGGAGACCCAGTACTTC.

This clonotype occurred a few times. This chain joins TRBV5-1 and TRBJ2-2; 12 bases map to TRBD2. The CDR3 runs to 15 residues. Trimming removed 4 bases from V and 6 bases from J; junction bases left unmatched: 4. CDR1 and CDR2 from the germline V gene are SGHRS and YFSETQ. The CDR3 protein is CASSASGGASGELFF. The DNA for the CDR3 is TGCGCCAGCAGCGCTAGCGGGGGGGCCTCCGGGGAGCTGTTTTTT.